The 23 T cell receptor beta chains below were found in one sample sequenced in a study of CD8 T cells in Susac syndrome. An amount of RNA that ranged from about 0.45 to 1 ug was reverse transcribed with random hexamers. TCRdb re-called the immunoSEQ multiplex PCR reads with MiXCR, one entry per CDR3 protein. This table holds more than 100,000 distinct CDR3 sequences, over 90% found once. Sequencing input: CD4+ T cells from PBMCs. Receptors were obtained from a human donor in good health.

This chain joins TRBV12-3 or TRBV12-4 and TRBJ1-1; D possibly corresponds to TRBD1 (6 bases). The V gene lost 3 bases and the J gene lost 1 base, with 9 bases spanning the gap. The CDR3 loop spans 14 amino acids. The CDR3 DNA sequence: TGTGCCAGCAGTTTTGGGACAAAGAACACTGAAGCTTTCTTT. Its translation is CASSFGTKNTEAFF.

The chain carries TRBV29-1 and TRBJ2-5, with D uncertain. Between the trimmed V and J ends, which lost 8 bases and 1 base, there was a span of 11 bases. The germline V gene encodes CDR1 SQVTM and CDR2 ANQGSEA. CDR3 length equals 12 residues. DNA for the CDR3: TGCAGCATGATGGGGTCCCAAGAGACCCAGTACTTC. It codes for CSMMGSQETQYF.

The chain joins TRBV5-4 to TRBJ2-3; D remains unclear. In germline, CDR1 is SGHNT, CDR2 YYREEE (reference sequence). CDR3 length: 14 residues. Deletions cut 0 bases from V and 4 bases from J, with 9 bases between. As DNA, the CDR3 is TGTGCCAGCAGCTTGGGGCTCCTCGCAGATACGCAGTATTTT. Its translation is CASSLGLLADTQYF.

This clonotype was found once. The chain uses TRBV6-5 and TRBJ1-1; 7 bases match TRBD1. V dropped 5 bases and J dropped 6; count of bases not matched to a gene: 6. Germline-derived CDR1 and CDR2 are MNHEY and SVGAGI. The CDR3 length is 13 residues. The CDR3 DNA reads TGTGCCAGCAGTCGACAGGGAACAGCTGAAGCTTTCTTT. This codes for CASSRQGTAEAFF.

The chain is built from TRBV6-5 and TRBJ2-1, with D possibly TRBD2 on 6 matching bases. The germline V gene encodes CDR1 MNHEY and CDR2 SVGAGI. This CDR3 is built from 13 residues. Trimming stripped 6 bases from V and 5 bases from J, with 11 bases between. The CDR3 sequence: CASRSGLNNEQFF. The CDR3 DNA sequence: TGTGCCAGCAGGTCGGGACTTAACAATGAGCAGTTCTTC.

The genes are TRBV18 and TRBJ1-1; weak D call: TRBD1 (5 bases). The CDR3 runs 13 residues. Germline-derived CDR1 and CDR2 are KGHSH and LQKENI. V was clipped by 6 bases and J by 5 bases, with 13 bases between them. The CDR3: CASSFDRGTEAFF. The CDR3 coding sequence is TGTGCCAGCTCCTTCGACAGAGGTACTGAAGCTTTCTTT.

V gene TRBV5-1 combines with J gene TRBJ2-7; 7 positions agree with TRBD2. This CDR3 spans 18 amino acids. The V segment lost 3 bases and the J segment 4 bases; nucleotides outside the gene matches: 19. Germline CDR1 is SGHRS and CDR2 is YFSETQ. CDR3 in amino acids: CASSSGSRGTNGYYEQYF. Written as DNA, the CDR3 is TGCGCCAGCAGCTCCGGGTCCAGAGGGACTAACGGTTATTACGAGCAGTACTTC.

The genes are TRBV19 and TRBJ1-5; no clear D. This CDR3 contains 13 residues. V lost 5 bases and J 4 bases, leaving 9 bases between the germline ends. CDR1 and CDR2 (germline): LNHDA, SQIVND (reference sequence). The CDR3 DNA is TGTGCCAGTAGTCTGGACCTTAATCAGCCCCAGCATTTT. This gives the protein CASSLDLNQPQHF.

In DNA form, the CDR3 reads TGTGCCAGCAGTGAGTTGCAGGGAGGCAATCAGCCCCAGCATTTT. Translated, it gives CASSELQGGNQPQHF. The V and J genes are TRBV2 and TRBJ1-5, with a weak D call TRBD1 (5 bases). There are 15 residues in the CDR3. V lost 3 bases to trimming and J lost 2 bases, with 11 bases between them. Germline loops: CDR1 SNHLY, CDR2 FYNNEI.

CDR3 bases: TGTGCCAGCATTTTTCTAGCGGTGCAGTATTTT. This encodes CASIFLAVQYF. This chain joins TRBV6-5 and TRBJ2-3; the match to TRBD2 covers 7 bases. CDR3 length: 11 amino acids. J was trimmed by 11 bases and V by 7 bases; bases with no gene match: 6. Germline V lookup: CDR1 MNHEY, CDR2 SVGAGI.

The rearrangement uses TRBV29-1 and TRBJ1-3; D is ambiguous. Per the germline V gene, CDR1 is SQVTM and CDR2 is ANQGSEA. The CDR3 runs to 12 residues. Trimming left V 5 bases short and J 2 bases short, with 7 bases between. The DNA for the CDR3 is TGCAGCGTTACAATGACTGGAAACACCATATATTTT. Protein: CSVTMTGNTIYF. The whole variable domain, remainder taken from reference TRBV29-1 and TRBJ1-3, is SAVISQKPSRDICQRGTSLTIQCQVDSQVTMMFWYRQQPGQSLTLIATANQGSEATYESGFVIDKFPISRPNLTFSTLTVSNMSPEDSSIYLCSVTMTGNTIYFGEGSWLTVV.

CDR3 nucleotide sequence: TGTGCCAGCAGTAAGTGGACAAAGGAGACCCAGTACTTC. Protein sequence: CASSKWTKETQYF. This chain joins TRBV2 and TRBJ2-5; TRBD1 is a possible D gene (5 bases). The ends were cut back, 5 bases at V and 5 bases at J, with 12 bases in the middle. Germline CDR1 is SNHLY and CDR2 is FYNNEI. This CDR3 comprises 13 residues.

The chain carries TRBV7-2 and TRBJ2-2; D is ambiguous. CDR3 length: 15 amino acids. CDR1 and CDR2 (germline): SGHTA, FQGNSA. V was shortened by 0 bases and J by 5 bases, with 10 bases between the two germline ends. DNA of the CDR3: TGTGCCAGCAGCTTAGCGAGAACGGGTACCGGGGAGCTGTTTTTT. This codes for CASSLARTGTGELFF. Full variable domain (remainder filled in from reference TRBV7-2 and TRBJ2-2): GAGVSQSPSNKVTEKGKDVELRCDPISGHTALYWYRQSLGQGLEFLIYFQGNSAPDKSGLPSDRFSAERTGGSVSTLTIQRTQQEDSAVYLCASSLARTGTGELFFGEGSRLTVL.

This clonotype was detected only once. The rearrangement links TRBV12-3 or TRBV12-4 to TRBJ2-1; unclear D gene. The CDR3 totals 11 residues. V was clipped by 6 bases and J by 9 bases, with 9 bases between them. DNA for the CDR3: TGTGCCAGCAGAGGTAGAGGTGAGCAGTTCTTC. Protein sequence: CASRGRGEQFF.

The chain carries TRBV29-1 and TRBJ2-7; 7 bases match TRBD2. This CDR3 spans 14 amino acids. Trimming removed 4 bases from V and 3 bases from J; junction bases left unmatched: 9. CDR1 and CDR2 (germline): SQVTM, ANQGSEA. CDR3 in amino acids: CSVGRDGRFYEQYF. The DNA for the CDR3 is TGCAGCGTTGGAAGGGACGGGAGGTTCTACGAGCAGTACTTC.

CDR3 protein: CASRLAGEKGRFF. CDR3 nucleotides: TGTGCCAGCAGACTTGCGGGAGAGAAGGGTAGGTTCTTC. This chain links TRBV28 with TRBJ2-1; TRBD2 agrees at 7 bases. The CDR3 has 13 amino acids. The germline CDR1 and CDR2 sequences are MDHEN and SYDVKM. Germline trimming cut 6 bases from V and 15 bases from J; bases unmatched to any gene: 14.

The chain couples TRBV5-1 to TRBJ2-1; D remains ambiguous. CDR1 is SGHRS and CDR2 is YFSETQ in the germline V gene. V was shortened by 0 bases and J by 4 bases, with 5 bases between the two germline ends. The CDR3 has 13 residues. The CDR3 reads CASSLDAYNEQFF. The CDR3 DNA is TGCGCCAGCAGCTTGGACGCTTACAATGAGCAGTTCTTC.

The chain joins TRBV7-9 to TRBJ2-5, with TRBD2 matching 13 bases. Germline CDR1 SEHNR, CDR2 FQNEAQ (reference sequence). Trimming took 5 bases from V and 5 from J; bases not matched to a gene: 8. This CDR3 is built from 16 residues. The CDR3 nucleotides read TGTGCCAGCAGCCCTACCGGGACTAGCGGGATGGAGACCCAGTACTTC. Encoded protein: CASSPTGTSGMETQYF.

This clonotype was detected once. The rearrangement uses TRBV5-4 and TRBJ1-2; D is perhaps TRBD1 (5 bases). V was shortened by 4 bases and J by 0 bases, with 13 bases between the two germline ends. The CDR3 totals 15 residues. Looked up from germline, CDR1 is SGHNT and CDR2 is YYREEE (reference sequence). CDR3: CASSPSGTSNYGYTF. The CDR3 nucleotides are TGTGCCAGCAGCCCTTCCGGGACTTCTAACTATGGCTACACCTTC.

V gene TRBV10-3 combines with J gene TRBJ2-5, with D possibly TRBD2 on 6 matching bases. Germline values: CDR1 ENHRY, CDR2 SYGVKD. The CDR3 consists of 13 residues. V dropped 6 bases and J dropped 4 bases, with 12 bases sitting between them. The CDR3 nucleotides read TGTGCCATCAGGGCGGGACCGCGAGAGACCCAGTACTTC. Translation: CAIRAGPRETQYF.

The chain is built from TRBV19 and TRBJ2-4; maybe TRBD2 (5 bases). The V end was cut by 0 bases, the J end by 1 base, with 13 bases between. Looked up from germline, CDR1 is LNHDA and CDR2 is SQIVND (reference sequence). This CDR3 is built from 17 residues. The CDR3 nucleotides read TGTGCCAGTAGTATAGACCTCCCGGGGAAGGCCAAAAACATTCAGTACTTC. Translated: CASSIDLPGKAKNIQYF.

The rearrangement uses TRBV2 and TRBJ2-7; tentatively, D is TRBD2 (6 bases). Trimming left V 7 bases short and J 0 bases short, with 10 bases between. This CDR3 is built from 13 residues. Germline assignment: CDR1 SNHLY and CDR2 FYNNEI. This CDR3 is CASKRAPSYEQYF. CDR3 in DNA: TGTGCCAGCAAGCGGGCCCCCTCCTACGAGCAGTACTTC.

The chain recombines TRBV12-3 or TRBV12-4 with TRBJ2-7; TRBD2 agrees at 9 bases. With 6 bases clipped from V and 6 bases from J, the junction kept 12 bases outside the gene matches. The length of the CDR3 is 15 residues. The CDR3 sequence is CASRPGSGRYTEQYF. As DNA, the CDR3 is TGTGCCAGCAGACCTGGGAGCGGGAGGTATACCGAGCAGTACTTC.